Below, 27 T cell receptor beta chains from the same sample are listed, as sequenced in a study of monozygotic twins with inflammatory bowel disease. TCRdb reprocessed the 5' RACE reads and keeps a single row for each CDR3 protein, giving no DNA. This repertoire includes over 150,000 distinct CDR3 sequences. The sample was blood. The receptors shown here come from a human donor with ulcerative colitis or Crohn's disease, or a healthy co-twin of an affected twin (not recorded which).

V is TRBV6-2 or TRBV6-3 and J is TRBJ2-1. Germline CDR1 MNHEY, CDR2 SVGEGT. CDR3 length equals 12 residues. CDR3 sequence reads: CATGDPNNERFF.

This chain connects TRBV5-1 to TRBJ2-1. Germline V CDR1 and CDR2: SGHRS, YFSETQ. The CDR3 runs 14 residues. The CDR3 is CASSLARGFHEQFF.

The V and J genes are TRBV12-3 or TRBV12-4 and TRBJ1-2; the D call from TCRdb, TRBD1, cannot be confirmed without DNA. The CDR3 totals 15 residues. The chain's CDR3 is CASSPGQGASYGYTF.

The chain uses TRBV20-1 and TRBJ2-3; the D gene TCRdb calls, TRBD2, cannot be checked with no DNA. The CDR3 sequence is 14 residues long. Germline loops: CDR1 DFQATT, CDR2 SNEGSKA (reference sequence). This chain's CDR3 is CSAQLAGLTDTQYF.

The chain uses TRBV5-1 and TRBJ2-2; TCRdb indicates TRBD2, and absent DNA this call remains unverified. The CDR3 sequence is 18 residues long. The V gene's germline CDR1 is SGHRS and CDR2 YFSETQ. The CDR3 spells CASSLETSGGDGTGELFF. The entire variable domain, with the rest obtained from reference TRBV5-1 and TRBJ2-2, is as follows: KAGVTQTPRYLIKTRGQQVTLSCSPISGHRSVSWYQQTPGQGLQFLFEYFSETQRNKGNFPGRFSGRQFSNSRSEMNVSTLELGDSALYLCASSLETSGGDGTGELFFGEGSRLTVL.

The CDR3 region is CASSLLTGTSDLTGELFF. V usage is TRBV4-3 and J usage is TRBJ2-2; the TCRdb call, TRBD2, lacks DNA for checking. This CDR3 comprises 18 residues. Germline CDR1 reads LGHNA; CDR2 reads YSLEER.

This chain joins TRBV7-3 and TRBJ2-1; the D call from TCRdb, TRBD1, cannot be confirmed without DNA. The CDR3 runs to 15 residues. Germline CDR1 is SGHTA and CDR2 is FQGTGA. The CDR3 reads CASSLVGTDSNEQFF.

The CDR3 sequence: CAIGKTGGITEAFF. This sequence joins TRBV10-3 and TRBJ1-1; no DNA is available, so the TRBD1 call from TCRdb remains unchecked. CDR3 length equals 14 residues. CDR1 ENHRY and CDR2 SYGVKD come from the germline V gene.

The CDR3: CASSTRLGYTDTQYF. The chain joins TRBV9 to TRBJ2-3. Per germline, CDR1 SGDLS and CDR2 YYNGEE. There are 15 residues in the CDR3.

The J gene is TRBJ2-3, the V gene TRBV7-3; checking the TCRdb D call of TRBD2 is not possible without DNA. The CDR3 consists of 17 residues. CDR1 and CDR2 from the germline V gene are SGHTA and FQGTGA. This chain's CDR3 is CASSLSYGGGAMDTQYF.

This chain's CDR3 is CSVRERGASYEQYF. The chain employs TRBV20-1 and TRBJ2-7; TCRdb gives TRBD1 as the D gene, but with no DNA this cannot be confirmed. The germline gives CDR1 DFQATT, CDR2 SNEGSKA (reference sequence). The CDR3 totals 14 residues.

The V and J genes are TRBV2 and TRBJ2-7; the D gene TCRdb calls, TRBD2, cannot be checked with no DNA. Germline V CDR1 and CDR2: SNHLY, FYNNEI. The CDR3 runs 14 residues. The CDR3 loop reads CASSELAGTYEQYF.

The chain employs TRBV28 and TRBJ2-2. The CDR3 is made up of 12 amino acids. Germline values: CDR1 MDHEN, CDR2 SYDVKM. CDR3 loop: CASLGGSGELFF.

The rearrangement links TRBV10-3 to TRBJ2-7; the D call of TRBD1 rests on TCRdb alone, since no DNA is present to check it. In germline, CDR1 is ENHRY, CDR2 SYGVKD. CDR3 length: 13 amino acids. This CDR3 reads CAIKETGVYEQYF.

The CDR3 here is CASSLTSGLGEQFF. This sequence joins TRBV7-9 and TRBJ2-1; TCRdb lists TRBD2, though no DNA is available to test this call. From germline, CDR1 is SEHNR and CDR2 FQNEAQ (reference sequence). The CDR3 runs to 14 residues.

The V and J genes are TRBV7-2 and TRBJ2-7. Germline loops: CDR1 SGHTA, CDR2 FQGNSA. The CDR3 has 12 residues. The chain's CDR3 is CASSFQRAEQYF.

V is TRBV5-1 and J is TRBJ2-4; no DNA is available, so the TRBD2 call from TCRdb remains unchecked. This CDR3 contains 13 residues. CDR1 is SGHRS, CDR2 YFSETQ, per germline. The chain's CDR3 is CASSPGTSDIQYF.

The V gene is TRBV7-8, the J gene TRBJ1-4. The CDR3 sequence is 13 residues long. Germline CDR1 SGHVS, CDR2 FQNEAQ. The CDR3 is CASRRRGREKLFF.

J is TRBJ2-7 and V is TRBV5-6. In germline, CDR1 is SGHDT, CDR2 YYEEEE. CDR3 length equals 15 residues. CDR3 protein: CASSLGWGIAYEQYF.

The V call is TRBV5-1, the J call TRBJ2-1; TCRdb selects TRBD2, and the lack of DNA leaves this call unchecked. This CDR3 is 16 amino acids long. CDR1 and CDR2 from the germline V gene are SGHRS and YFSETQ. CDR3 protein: CASSLGPGGGLNEQFF.

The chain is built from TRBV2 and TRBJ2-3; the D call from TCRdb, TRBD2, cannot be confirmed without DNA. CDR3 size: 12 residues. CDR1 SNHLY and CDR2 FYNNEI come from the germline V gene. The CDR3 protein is CASRGGPDTQYF.

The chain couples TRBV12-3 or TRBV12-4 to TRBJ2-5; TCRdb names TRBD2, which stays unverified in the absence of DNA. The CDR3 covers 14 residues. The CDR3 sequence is CASSLREGRETQYF.

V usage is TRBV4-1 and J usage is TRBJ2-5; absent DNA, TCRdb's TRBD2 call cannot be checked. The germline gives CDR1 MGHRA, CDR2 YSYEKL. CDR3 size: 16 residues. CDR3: CASSLGLAGLAETQYF.

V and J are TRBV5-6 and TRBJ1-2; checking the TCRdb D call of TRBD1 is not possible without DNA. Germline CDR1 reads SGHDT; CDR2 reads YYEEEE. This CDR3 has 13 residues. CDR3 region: CASSVRVPYGYTF.

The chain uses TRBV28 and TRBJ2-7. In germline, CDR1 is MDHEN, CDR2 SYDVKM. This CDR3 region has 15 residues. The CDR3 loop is CASSPLDMDSYEQYF.

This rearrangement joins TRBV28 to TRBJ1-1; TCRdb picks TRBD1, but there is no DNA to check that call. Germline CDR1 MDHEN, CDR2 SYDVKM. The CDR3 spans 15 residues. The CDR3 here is CASSVTGGSWTEAFF.

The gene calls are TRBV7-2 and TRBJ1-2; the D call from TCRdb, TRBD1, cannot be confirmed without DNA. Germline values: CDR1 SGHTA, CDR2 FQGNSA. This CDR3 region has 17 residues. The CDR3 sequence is CASSLEIRDRGGYGYTF.